This T cell receptor (beta chain) was recovered during a study of shared clonotypes between healthy human individuals. For the study at large: The donors, two women and three men, were aged 18 to 49.

TCRdb's copy holds only in-frame clones and misses some; the assay was immunoSEQ multiplex PCR. The sample has roughly 510,000 clones, around 79% seen once; the top ten hold about an eighth. Overall study findings and caveats: Deeper or shallower sequencing was expected to change how clonotypes are shared among donors.

Genomic DNA for unsorted samples was obtained from about 90 million PBMCs. Points on this clone: Its antigen remains unidentified.

The V gene end was trimmed by 5 bases and the J gene end by 5 bases; junction bases not matched to a gene: 7. This CDR3 is 14 amino acids long. Germline values: CDR1 SGHVS, CDR2 FNYEAQ. V and J are TRBV7-6 and TRBJ2-7; 9 nucleotides align to TRBD1. Source material: PBMCs. The source is a woman aged 35 to 49 in good health. Some clones in this sample may be carry-over from other donors' samples. For the CDR3, the DNA is TGTGCCAGCAGCATGGGGACAGGGAGACACGAGCAGTACTTC. It specifies CASSMGTGRHEQYF.